These 2 T cell receptor beta chains came from one sample sequenced in a study of blood T cell repertoires in COVID-19. The data were produced by immunoSEQ multiplex PCR, yet TCRdb's version contains in-frame clones alone and is incomplete. The sample includes 100,000 to 140,000 clones, about 80% of them seen just once. The sequencing input was peripheral blood. All receptors derive from a man in his 70s with acute or convalescent COVID-19.

This clone appeared once. V usage is TRBV5-1 and J usage is TRBJ2-5; 10 nucleotides agree with TRBD2. Germline trimming cut 2 bases from V and 5 bases from J; bases unmatched to any gene: 6. CDR1 SGHRS and CDR2 YFSETQ come from the germline V gene. The CDR3 loop spans 15 amino acids. CDR3 coding DNA: TGCGCCAGCAGCTTATCTAGCGGGGGTGTGGAGACCCAGTACTTC. Its translation: CASSLSSGGVETQYF.

Turning to this clone: A junction end diverges from the germline sequence, so it may reflect a read error. This chain joins TRBV7-7 and TRBJ2-3; 10 nucleotides agree with TRBD2. This CDR3 is built from 15 residues. Germline V CDR1 and CDR2: SSHAT, FNYEAQ (reference sequence). The CDR3 DNA follows: TGTGCTAGCAGCCCAACTAGCGGGACTTCCGATACGCAGTATTTT. It is translated as CASSPTSGTSDTQYF.